This TCR beta chain derives from a study of cytomegalovirus exposure and HLA in healthy donors (dated by TCRdb to the late 2010s). At the level of the whole study: An earlier analysis of roughly 500 of the donors reported about 280 Gb of sequence data and some 110 million unique TCR beta sequences obtained from roughly 180 million T cells. Class I and class II HLA loci were covered by the typing at four-digit resolution. Of the roughly 400 genotyped donors, 70% to 90% were placed in the genetic ancestry cluster associated with self-reported Caucasian donors. On average, roughly 240,000 unique TCR beta nucleotide sequences were sequenced per donor among about 400 genotyped donors of the cohort, with roughly 18% of those sequences being non-productive. The study aimed to test whether cataloging public T cell receptors could reveal signatures of past pathogen exposure. A separate validation cohort of some 130 different subjects was used in addition to the approximately 700-subject first cohort. The later analysis used no new phenotypic data to find candidate immune exposures, relying instead on TCR beta sequences and their occurrence across donors. An earlier analysis of 587 of the donors applied high-throughput TCR beta sequencing to assess whether each TCR beta V gene segment acted as functional or pseudogenic. Genome-wide SNP genotypes for about 55% of the 666 donors were used in a later genetic analysis, which treated that subset as a discovery cohort. To predict cytomegalovirus infection status, the study brought together high-throughput TCR immunosequencing, statistical association of individual TCRs with disease status, and machine learning. An early release covering just under 650 HLA-typed donors comprised 300 to 350 gigabases of sequencing data and 85 million to 100 million unique TCR sequences. The number of typed donors differed by locus: roughly 629-640 for A, B, C, DRB1 and DQB1; 522 for DQA1; some 590 for DPA1; and roughly 450 for DPB1. A later analysis re-analyzed previously published TCR beta repertoires from about 730 donors and added high-resolution HLA genotyping to study TCR occurrence patterns. All discovery cohort repertoires had been generated using a single sequencing platform. Roughly 5 DR-DQ haplotypes were handled as single units for association and clustering, since linkage in the cohort was strong. The study used immunosequencing to profile the T cell repertoires of under 700 subjects and linked those repertoires to cytomegalovirus serostatus. Donor age, sex, ethnicity and CMV serostatus were compiled alongside the repertoire data.

The cohort consisted of some 670 healthy bone marrow donors. Cohort members were all nominally healthy when sampled, although unrecorded immune exposures were likely present. CMV serostatus was recorded as positive for just under 300 and negative for about 55% of the roughly 700 cohort members, whereas no CMV serostatus was recorded for the donor in question. Every donor gave a peripheral blood sample, and the peripheral blood mononuclear cells from that sample were used for TCR beta sequencing. The Qiagen DNeasy Blood Extraction Kit was used to extract genomic DNA from the blood cell samples. This clone appeared a few times. Its binding antigen is unknown. No base qualities exist here, and no much larger clone lies one base off it. Study-level results and caveats: While some public TCRs were present in many individuals, most TCR sequences turned up only very rarely across donors. In this cohort, only TCR beta chains were sequenced, and detectable features were limited by the absence of alpha or paired-chain data. According to a later analysis, parvovirus B19, influenza, CMV and Epstein-Barr virus appeared linked to several top co-occurrence clusters. In a later genetic analysis, a missense DCLRE1C variant was associated with V-gene and J-gene trimming of TCR beta chains, and the association was replicated in an independent cohort. A later analysis found that most CMV-associated TCR beta chains appeared HLA-restricted, with HLA associations seemingly driven largely by CMV exposure. The sequencing pipeline was judged likely to have produced a cluster of highly shared sequence variants as a technical artifact. In an earlier analysis of more than 450 of the donors, most TCR beta V segments were observed in productive rearrangements about 87% or about 30% of the time, broadly matching IMGT annotations. The study gave a list of some 150 TCR beta chains associated with cytomegalovirus. The authors suggested that the approach could potentially be extended to other disease states and immunological phenotypes. In a later genetic analysis, fewer N-insertions in productive TCRs were reported among donors in an Asian-associated ancestry cluster than the roughly 670-donor mean. For the cohort, immune exposure information was limited to CMV serostatus. Strong co-occurrence of HLA alleles, especially DR and DQ, made assigning TCR associations to individual alleles difficult. HLA typing was unavailable for some donors at each locus, so association tests used only the typed subset. Compared with equally common non-associated chains, HLA-associated TCR beta chains in a later analysis were more clonally expanded and had lower generation probabilities. Some IMGT-functional V segments, including TRBV6-2 and TRBV6-3, could not be distinguished by the 87-base-pair reads and were therefore excluded. A few of the identified cytomegalovirus-associated TCR beta chains were confirmed in vitro to be specific for cytomegalovirus antigens. A further reported finding was that TCR beta sequences accurately predicted the HLA-A and HLA-B alleles for most subjects in the first cohort. The presence/absence analyses assumed that sequencing depth was roughly uniform across donors, and that assumption may not be true. A later analysis found that TCR association rates varied across HLA loci, with DRB1 alleles showing the most associated TCRs and HLA-C alleles the fewest. Specific HLA alleles were associated with some 15,000 TCR beta sequences at a false discovery rate of 0.05 in a later analysis. Linkage disequilibrium might explain the correlated functional status among segregating V segments, but an unknown experimental factor could not be ruled out. The classifier was reported to diagnose cytomegalovirus status with high specificity and sensitivity in both the original cohort and the validation cohort. Roughly 17 rarely observed V segments, including chromosome 9 orphons, were excluded from the earlier analysis of 550 to 700 of the donors because counts were too low.

Library method: the immunoSEQ multiplex PCR assay. A mixture of 60 forward primers for TCR Vbeta segments and 13 reverse primers for TCR Jbeta segments was used in the multiplex PCR. The CDR3 region of rearranged TCR beta genes was amplified from genomic DNA with a multiplex PCR assay. On the Illumina HiSeq System, the amplified TCR beta libraries were sequenced as 87-base-pair reads. Regarding the original processing steps: A later analysis tallied approximately 87 million unique TCR beta chains across the 650 to 750 repertoires, and 10 million to 11 million of those chains were shared by two or more donors. Raw reads were error-corrected and collapsed into unique sequences by a nearest-neighbor algorithm in which closely related sequences were merged to remove PCR and sequencing errors. V, D and J gene segments were assigned by aligning CDR3 sequences to IMGT reference sequences. For a sequence to be retained, a match of at least six nucleotides to both a V gene segment and a J gene segment was required. A rearrangement was called productive if the CDR3 had no stop codons and remained in frame with V and J, and every other rearrangement was called non-productive. CDR3 was defined by IMGT convention, running from the second conserved V-encoded cysteine to the conserved J-encoded phenylalanine. The earlier analysis of about 560 of the donors excluded any sequence lacking an unambiguous match to a single V gene segment. An earlier analysis of 550 to 650 of the donors classified V segments as functional when productive rearrangements were above 56.7% and as segregating when the standard deviation between donors was above 5%. A statistical classification framework was developed to diagnose cytomegalovirus status using the catalog of TCR beta chain sequences. In a later analysis, V and J genes were assigned by comparing TCR nucleotide sequences against IMGT/GENE-DB human TR gene sequences. The TCRdist pipeline was used in a later analysis to assign CDR3 sequences and most-parsimonious VDJ recombination scenarios. In a later analysis, each TCR beta chain was defined by its CDR3 amino acid sequence together with its V-gene family, and reads without a unique V-gene family were excluded. To address suspected cross-contamination and a sequencing artifact, a later analysis removed some 620 highly shared, low-generation-probability nucleotide sequences. In a later analysis, a clonal expansion index was calculated for each public chain from normalized within-repertoire ranks of inferred template counts. In a later analysis, generation probabilities were computed using a VDJ recombination model fitted to out-of-frame rearrangements, and the results were checked against IGoR. A later analysis scored TCR-TCR, TCR-HLA and TCR-CMV co-occurrence with hypergeometric tests, applying a repertoire-size bias correction to TCR pairs. To estimate false discovery rates, a later analysis permuted the HLA or CMV assignments 20 times. In a later analysis, co-occurring TCRs were grouped using DBSCAN, with TCRdist sequence similarity added in when clustering inside HLA-allele-positive subsets. Repertoires with fewer than 30,000 or more than 120,000 public chains were left out of co-occurrence clustering, as were five repertoires with anomalous nucleotide sharing. TCRdb's version of the immuneACCESS table is confined to in-frame rearrangements and falls short of the full clone set. An unresolved V gene accounts for under half of the shortfall where checked; the remainder is of unknown origin. That table is the source of V, J and clone size, and D and trimming were worked out from the DNA. Across this sample there are about 130,000 clones, with about 66% seen only once. Approximately 1.7% of the sample goes to the ten largest clones.

Taken from cysteine to phenylalanine, the CDR3 has 14 residues. CDR3 DNA is the only sequence kept; it has 42 bases, read in frame from the first base. From a lookup of the germline V gene, CDR1 and CDR2 are MDHEN and SYDVKM. Trimming costs V 4 bases and J 2 bases, and their ends lie 10 bases apart. The origin of this receptor is a human donor in good health. Recombination joined TRBV28 with TRBJ2-3; a confident D gene designation cannot be given. The source material was PBMCs. The nucleotide sequence reads TGTGCCAGCAGTTCAAGTAGAAACACAGATACGCAGTATTTT. Translated, it reads CASSSSRNTDTQYF.